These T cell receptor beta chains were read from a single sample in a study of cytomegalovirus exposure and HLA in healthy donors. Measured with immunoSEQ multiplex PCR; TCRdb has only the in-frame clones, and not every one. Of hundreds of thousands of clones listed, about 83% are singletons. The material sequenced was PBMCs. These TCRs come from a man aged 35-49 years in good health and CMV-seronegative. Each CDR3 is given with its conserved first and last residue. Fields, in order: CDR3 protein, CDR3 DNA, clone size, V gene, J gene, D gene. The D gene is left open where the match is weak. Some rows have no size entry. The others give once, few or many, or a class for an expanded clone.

CASSLAGGSVHEQYF	TGCGCCAGCAGCTTGGCGGGCGGGAGTGTCCACGAGCAGTACTTC	.	TRBV5-1	TRBJ2-7	TRBD2
CASSSSGSASYEQYF	TGTGCCAGCAGCTCAAGCGGGAGCGCATCCTACGAGCAGTACTTC	.	TRBV5-5	TRBJ2-7	TRBD2
CASSADRGNYGYTF	TGTGCCAGCAGTGCCGACAGGGGCAACTATGGCTACACCTTC	.	TRBV6-1	TRBJ1-2	TRBD1
CASSPTRSNEKLFF	TGTGCCAGCTCACCAACCAGAAGTAATGAAAAACTGTTTTTT	.	TRBV18	TRBJ1-4	.
CASSTSGTSGEQFF	TGTGCCAGTAGCACCTCCGGGACTAGCGGAGAGCAGTTCTTC	.	TRBV19	TRBJ2-1	TRBD2
CASSSRLAGDETQYF	TGTGCCAGCAGCTCAAGACTAGCGGGAGATGAGACCCAGTACTTC	.	TRBV9	TRBJ2-5	TRBD2
CASSPDRGPYEQYF	TGTGCCAGCAGCCCGGACAGGGGTCCCTACGAGCAGTACTTC	.	TRBV13	TRBJ2-7	TRBD1
CSSRTTTGAGANVLTF	TGTTCCAGCCGGACGACCACAGGGGCTGGGGCCAACGTCCTGACTTTC	once	TRBV7-9	TRBJ2-6	TRBD1
CAISSPEAVEQYF	TGTGCCATCAGTTCCCCGGAGGCTGTCGAGCAGTACTTC	.	TRBV10-3	TRBJ2-7	.
CASSTWTSGSYNEQFF	TGTGCCAGCAGCACATGGACTAGCGGCTCCTACAATGAGCAGTTCTTC	.	TRBV7-6	TRBJ2-1	TRBD2
CSVRPGTGNLDEQYF	TGCAGCGTTCGTCCCGGGACAGGGAATCTCGACGAGCAGTACTTC	.	TRBV29-1	TRBJ2-7	TRBD1
CAWMGDRAVEAFF	TGTGCCTGGATGGGAGACAGGGCGGTTGAAGCTTTCTTT	.	TRBV30	TRBJ1-1	TRBD1
CAWSVPLGSSYEQYF	TGTGCCTGGAGCGTCCCTTTGGGGAGCTCCTACGAGCAGTACTTC	.	TRBV30	TRBJ2-7	.
CASSSVAGNSPLHF	TGTGCCAGCAGCAGCGTGGCAGGGAATTCACCCCTCCACTTT	.	TRBV14	TRBJ1-6	.
CASSLLGLAGVGETQYF	TGTGCCAGCAGTTTACTAGGACTAGCGGGAGTGGGGGAGACCCAGTACTTC	.	TRBV27	TRBJ2-5	TRBD2
CASSPGGGGEQYF	TGTGCCAGCAGCCCTGGGGGGGGCGGCGAGCAGTACTTC	few	TRBV27	TRBJ2-7	.
CASSMGTSVVGDTQYF	TGCGCCAGCAGCATGGGGACTAGCGTGGTTGGAGATACGCAGTATTTT	.	TRBV5-1	TRBJ2-3	TRBD2
CASSDHRRAYEQYF	TGTGCCAGCAGTGACCACCGCAGGGCCTACGAGCAGTACTTC	.	TRBV6-1	TRBJ2-7	.
CASSSGTSDTQYF	TGTGCCAGCAGCTCCGGGACTTCAGATACGCAGTATTTT	once	TRBV7-9	TRBJ2-3	.